This T cell receptor (beta chain) was captured by sequencing in a study of cytomegalovirus exposure and HLA in healthy donors. Study-level points and caveats: A later analysis linked a missense DCLRE1C variant to TCR beta V- and J-gene trimming. In a later analysis, a genetic analysis reported fewer productive-TCR N-insertions in an Asian-associated ancestry cluster than the cohort average. Further analysis, carried out later, found HLA-associated TCR beta chains more clonally expanded than equally common other chains. Many donors shared some public TCRs, even though most TCR sequences were rare.

Use of 60 Vbeta and 13 Jbeta primers characterized the PCR. Profiled with immunoSEQ multiplex PCR; TCRdb holds only in-frame clones, not every one. Among about 140,000 clones listed, roughly 75% were seen once. With 4 bases removed from V and 4 bases from J, the gap between germline ends came to 10 bases. Per germline, CDR1 LGHNA and CDR2 YNFKEQ. CDR3 length equals 14 residues. For this clone: No antigen is known for it.

The specimen sequenced was PBMCs. The chain is built from TRBV4-2 and TRBJ1-4; TRBD1 might be the D (5 bases). This TCR derives from a middle-aged man in good health and CMV-seropositive. In nucleotides, the CDR3 is TGTGCCAGCAGCCCGACAGCTCTTAATGAAAAACTGTTTTTT. This sequence encodes CASSPTALNEKLFF.